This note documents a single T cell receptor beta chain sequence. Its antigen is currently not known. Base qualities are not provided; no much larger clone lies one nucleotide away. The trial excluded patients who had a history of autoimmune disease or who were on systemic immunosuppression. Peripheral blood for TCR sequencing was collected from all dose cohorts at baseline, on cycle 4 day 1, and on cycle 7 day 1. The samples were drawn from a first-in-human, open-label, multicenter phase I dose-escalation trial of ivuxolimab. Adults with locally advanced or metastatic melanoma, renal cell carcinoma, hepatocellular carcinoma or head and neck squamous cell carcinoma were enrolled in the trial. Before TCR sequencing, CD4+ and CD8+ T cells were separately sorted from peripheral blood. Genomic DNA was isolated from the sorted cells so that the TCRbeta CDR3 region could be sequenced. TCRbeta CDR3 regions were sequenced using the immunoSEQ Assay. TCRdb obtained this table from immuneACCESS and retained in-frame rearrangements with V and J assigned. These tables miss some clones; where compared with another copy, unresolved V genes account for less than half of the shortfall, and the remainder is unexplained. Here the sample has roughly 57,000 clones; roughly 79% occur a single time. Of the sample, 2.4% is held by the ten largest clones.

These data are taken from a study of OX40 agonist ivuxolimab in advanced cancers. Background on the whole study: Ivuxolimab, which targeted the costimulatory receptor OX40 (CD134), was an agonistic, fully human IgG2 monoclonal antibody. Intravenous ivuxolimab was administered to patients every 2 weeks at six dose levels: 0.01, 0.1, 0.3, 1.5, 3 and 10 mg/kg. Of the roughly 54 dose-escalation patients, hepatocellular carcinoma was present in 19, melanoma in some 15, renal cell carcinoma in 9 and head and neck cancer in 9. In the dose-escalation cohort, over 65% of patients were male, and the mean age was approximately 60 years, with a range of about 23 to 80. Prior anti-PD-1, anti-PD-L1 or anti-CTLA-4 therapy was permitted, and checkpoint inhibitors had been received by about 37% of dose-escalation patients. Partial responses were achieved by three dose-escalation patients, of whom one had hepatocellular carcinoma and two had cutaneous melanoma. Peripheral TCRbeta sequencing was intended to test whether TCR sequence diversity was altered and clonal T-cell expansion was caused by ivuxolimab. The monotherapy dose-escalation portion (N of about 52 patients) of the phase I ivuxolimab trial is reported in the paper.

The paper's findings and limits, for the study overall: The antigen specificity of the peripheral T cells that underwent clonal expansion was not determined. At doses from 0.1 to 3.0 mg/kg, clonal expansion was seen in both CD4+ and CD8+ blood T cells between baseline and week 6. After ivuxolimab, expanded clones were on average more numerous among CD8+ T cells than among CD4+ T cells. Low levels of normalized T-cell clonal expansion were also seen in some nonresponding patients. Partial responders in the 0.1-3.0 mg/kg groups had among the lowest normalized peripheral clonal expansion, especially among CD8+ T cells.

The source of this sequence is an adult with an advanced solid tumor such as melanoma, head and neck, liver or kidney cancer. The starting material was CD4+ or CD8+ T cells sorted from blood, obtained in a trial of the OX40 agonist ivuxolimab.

The DNA reads as follows: TGTGCCAGCAGCTACCGACAGGGGGCCCGGGAGCTGTTTTTT. Its protein reads: CASSYRQGARELFF. The chain is assembled from TRBV7-6 and TRBJ2-2; 10 junctional bases match TRBD1. Trimming leaves V shorter by 4 bases and J shorter by 9 bases, with the junction holding 5 bases beyond the gene matches. The CDR3 has 14 amino acids, counting the end cysteine and phenylalanine. Left in the record is the CDR3 DNA by itself, 42 bases read in frame from the first base. CDR1 is given as SGHVS and CDR2 as FNYEAQ, both from the germline V gene.